This TCR beta chain was sequenced during a study of early T cells in non-severe SARS-CoV-2 infection. The overall study: Chains were not paired, and sequencing was done on bulk RNA from unsorted whole blood.

The study's findings and limits: Private and CD4 specificities were missed by VDJdb matching, skewed to anti-spike CD8.

This clonotype has only a few counts. Its antigen is currently unknown. V lost 3 bases and J 0 bases, leaving 3 bases between the germline ends. Per the germline V gene, CDR1 is KGHSH and CDR2 is LQKENI. This CDR3 spans 12 amino acids. The protocol attached unique molecular identifiers to individual cDNA molecules. TCRdb re-analysed the 5' RACE reads in MiXCR, keeping a single row per CDR3 protein. The sample contains roughly 70,000 distinct CDR3 sequences, about 13% of which appear only once. V gene TRBV18 combines with J gene TRBJ2-7; the D is unclear. Material for sequencing was whole blood. The receptor's source is an adult who was a healthcare worker with PCR-confirmed SARS-CoV-2 infection or an uninfected control (not recorded which). Written as DNA, the CDR3 is TGTGCCAGCTCACCTAGCTCCTACGAGCAGTACTTC. It is translated as CASSPSSYEQYF.